This T cell receptor beta chain was observed in a study of T cell changes during pregnancy in multiple sclerosis. The CDR3 spans 17 residues. Trimming at V came to 0 bases and at J to 4 bases, leaving 7 bases not matched to a gene. The germline gives CDR1 SGHNT, CDR2 YYREEE (reference sequence). The repertoire was sequenced with immunoSEQ multiplex PCR; TCRdb's copy has only in-frame clones and lacks some. The data show around 92,000 clones, about 93% seen once. This TCR was sampled from a female donor with multiple sclerosis, enrolled in a pregnancy study. V usage is TRBV5-4 and J usage is TRBJ2-3; 11 positions match TRBD2. The sample was peripheral blood, taken in the first trimester of pregnancy. This CDR3 reads CASSLEASGGLADTQYF. The CDR3 nucleotides read TGTGCCAGCAGCTTGGAGGCTAGCGGGGGGTTAGCAGATACGCAGTATTTT.